This section outlines one T cell receptor beta chain sequence together with its context. Its specificity is not known. V dropped 3 bases and J dropped 6; count of bases not matched to a gene: 3. This CDR3 has 14 residues. Germline lookup yields CDR1 SNHLY and CDR2 FYNNEI. This record comes from a study of cytomegalovirus exposure and HLA in healthy donors. Whole-study results and caveats: Testing in vitro showed three CMV-associated chains specific for CMV antigens. Later analysis revealed greater clonal expansion in HLA-associated TCR beta chains than in equally common others. Later work found most CMV-associated TCR beta chains apparently HLA-restricted.

This PCR relied on a set of 60 Vbeta primers and 13 Jbeta primers. Generated by immunoSEQ multiplex PCR, the TCRdb table keeps only in-frame clones and is missing some. The data hold about 200,000 clones, with roughly four fifths observed a single time. The chain has TRBV2 and TRBJ2-1, with TRBD2 matching 9 bases. The TCR comes from a woman in her 50s in good health and CMV-seropositive. Sequences were obtained from PBMCs. CDR3 residues: CASSEASGVNEQFF. DNA of the CDR3: TGTGCCAGCAGTGAGGCTAGCGGGGTCAATGAGCAGTTCTTC.